This entry describes one TCR beta chain. Its specificity is not known. V lost 7 bases and J 2 bases, leaving 18 bases between the germline ends. Germline CDR1 SNHLY, CDR2 FYNNEI. The CDR3 consists of 15 residues. The sample is drawn from a study of memory CD4+ T cells and cytomegalovirus serostatus. Findings and caveats of the study: Each of 55 to 80 CMV-associated TCRbeta sequences occurred in one to five individuals.

Sequencing was performed with immunoSEQ multiplex PCR; in TCRdb, only in-frame clones are kept and a portion is missing. The data show tens of thousands of clones, with roughly 77% seen just once and about 2.7% held by the top ten. Single viable CD3+CD4+CD8-CD45RO+ cells were sorted as the memory CD4+ T cells. The source is an adult in good health and CMV-seropositive. The J gene is TRBJ2-7, the V gene TRBV2; D perhaps matches TRBD2 (5 bases). Sequencing was carried out using memory CD4+ T cells from blood. The CDR3 DNA reads TGTGCCAGCATGGAGGACCCGGGTGCACCCTACGAGCAGTACTTC. Translation gives CASMEDPGAPYEQYF.